This TCR beta chain was sequenced in a study of control samples from healthy donors and cancer patients. Some clones are missing from TCRdb's copy, which holds only in-frame ones; the method was immunoSEQ multiplex PCR. The sample shows about 93,000 clones, 88% of them seen only once. The CDR3 is made up of 12 amino acids. The V gene lost 1 base and the J gene lost 7 bases, with 5 bases spanning the gap. Germline CDR1 and CDR2: MNHNS and SASEGT. This clone showed up just once. Sequenced sample: blood. This sequence originates from a woman in her 70s in good health. The genes are TRBV6-1 and TRBJ2-1; D uncertain. The chain's CDR3 is CASSEGGNEQFF. As DNA, the CDR3 is TGTGCCAGCAGTGAAGGGGGAAATGAGCAGTTCTTC.